The 3 T cell receptor beta chains below all came from one sample that was sequenced in a study of control samples from healthy donors and cancer patients. Clones were read by immunoSEQ multiplex PCR, and TCRdb kept only the in-frame ones, dropping some. The table includes around 95,000 clones, less than 90% detected once. The specimen was blood. These receptors all come from a woman aged 45-65 years in good health.

The sample holds one count of this clone. This rearrangement joins TRBV19 to TRBJ2-3, with D possibly TRBD2 on 6 matching bases. The CDR3 is 13 residues long. V lost 5 bases, J lost 5 bases, and 11 bases lay in between. Germline V gene sequence: CDR1 LNHDA, CDR2 SQIVND (reference sequence). DNA of the CDR3: TGTGCCAGTAGTTCGGGGGTTCTAGATACGCAGTATTTT. This gives the protein CASSSGVLDTQYF.

This rearrangement joins TRBV6-5 to TRBJ2-6, with D hard to call. V shed 6 bases and J shed 0 bases, with 6 bases lying between them. The CDR3 spans 14 residues. Germline V gene data show CDR1 as MNHEY and CDR2 as SVGAGI. This CDR3 reads CASRVASGANVLTF. The DNA of the CDR3 is TGTGCCAGCAGAGTAGCCTCTGGGGCCAACGTCCTGACTTTC.

This clone was detected once. The chain couples TRBV27 to TRBJ1-2; D call uncertain. The CDR3 extends over 11 amino acids. Germline CDR1 reads MNHEY; CDR2 reads SMNVEV (reference sequence). V gave up 6 bases and J gave up 4 bases, with 6 bases separating them. CDR3 sequence (DNA): TGTGCCAGCAGGGGGTCCTATGGCTACACCTTC. Its translation: CASRGSYGYTF.